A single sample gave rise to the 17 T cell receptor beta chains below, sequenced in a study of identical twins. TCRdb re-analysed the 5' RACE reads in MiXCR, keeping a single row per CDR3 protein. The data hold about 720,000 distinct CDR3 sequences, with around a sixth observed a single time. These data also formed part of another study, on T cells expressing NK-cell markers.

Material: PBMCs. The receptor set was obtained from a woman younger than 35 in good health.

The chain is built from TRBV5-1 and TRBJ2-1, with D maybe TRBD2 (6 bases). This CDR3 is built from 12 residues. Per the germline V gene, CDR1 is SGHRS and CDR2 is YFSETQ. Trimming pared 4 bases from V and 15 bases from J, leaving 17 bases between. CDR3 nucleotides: TGCGCCAGCAGCGCCGAGTCGGAGGGTCTGTTCTTC. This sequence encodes CASSAESEGLFF.

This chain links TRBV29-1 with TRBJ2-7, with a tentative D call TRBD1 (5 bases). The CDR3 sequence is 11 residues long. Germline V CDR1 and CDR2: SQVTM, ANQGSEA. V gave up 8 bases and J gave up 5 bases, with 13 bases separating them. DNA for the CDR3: TGCAGCCTCACTTGGGGCGACGAGCAGTACTTC. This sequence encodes CSLTWGDEQYF.

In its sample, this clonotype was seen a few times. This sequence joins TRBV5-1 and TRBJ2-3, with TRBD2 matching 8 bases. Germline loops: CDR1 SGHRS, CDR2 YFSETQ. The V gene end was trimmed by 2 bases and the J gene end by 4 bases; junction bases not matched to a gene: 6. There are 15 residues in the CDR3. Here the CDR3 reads CASSFVGGEADTQYF. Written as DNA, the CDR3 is TGCGCCAGCAGCTTCGTCGGGGGGGAGGCAGATACGCAGTATTTT.

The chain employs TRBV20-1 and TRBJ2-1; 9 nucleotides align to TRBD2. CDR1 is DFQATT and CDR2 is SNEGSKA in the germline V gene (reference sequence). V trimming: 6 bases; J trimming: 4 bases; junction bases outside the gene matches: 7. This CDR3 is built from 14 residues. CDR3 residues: CSARRTSDYNEQFF. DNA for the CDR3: TGCAGTGCCAGAAGGACTAGCGATTACAATGAGCAGTTCTTC.

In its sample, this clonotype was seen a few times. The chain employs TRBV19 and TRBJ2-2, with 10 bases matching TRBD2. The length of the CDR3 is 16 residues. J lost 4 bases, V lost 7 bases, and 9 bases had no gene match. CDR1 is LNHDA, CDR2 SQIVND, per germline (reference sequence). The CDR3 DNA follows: TGTGCCAGTAATGTGGGGCTAGCGGGGGTCACCGGGGAGCTGTTTTTT. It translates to CASNVGLAGVTGELFF.

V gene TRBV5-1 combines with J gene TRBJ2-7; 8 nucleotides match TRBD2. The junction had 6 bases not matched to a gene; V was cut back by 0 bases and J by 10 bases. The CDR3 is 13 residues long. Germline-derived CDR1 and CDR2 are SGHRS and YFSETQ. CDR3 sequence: CASSLERGSPQYF. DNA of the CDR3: TGCGCCAGCAGCTTGGAGCGGGGGAGCCCCCAGTACTTC.

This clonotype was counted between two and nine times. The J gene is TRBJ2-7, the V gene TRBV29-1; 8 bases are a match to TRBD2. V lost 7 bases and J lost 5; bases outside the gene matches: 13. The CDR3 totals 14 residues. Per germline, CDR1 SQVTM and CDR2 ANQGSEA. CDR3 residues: CSAAVTSGVNEQYF. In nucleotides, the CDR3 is TGCAGCGCGGCCGTAACTAGCGGAGTGAACGAGCAGTACTTC.

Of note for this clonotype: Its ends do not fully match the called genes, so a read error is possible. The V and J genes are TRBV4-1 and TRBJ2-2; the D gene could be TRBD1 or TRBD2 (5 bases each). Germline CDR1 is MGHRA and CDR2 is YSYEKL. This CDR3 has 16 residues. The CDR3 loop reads CASSQDSRGYTGELFF. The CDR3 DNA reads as TGCGCCAGCAGCCAAGATTCGAGGGGATACACTGGGGAGCTGTTTTTT.

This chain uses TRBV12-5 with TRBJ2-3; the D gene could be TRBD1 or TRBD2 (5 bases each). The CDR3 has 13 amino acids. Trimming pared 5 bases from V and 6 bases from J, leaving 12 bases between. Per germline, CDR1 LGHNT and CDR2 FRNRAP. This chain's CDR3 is CASGPGPRDTQYF. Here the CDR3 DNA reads TGTGCTAGTGGTCCGGGACCCAGGGATACGCAGTATTTT.

The CDR3: CASSLDGLYEQYF. CDR3 coding DNA: TGCGCCAGCAGCTTGGACGGGTTGTACGAGCAGTACTTC. The gene calls are TRBV5-1 and TRBJ2-7; D is unresolved. Per the germline V gene, CDR1 is SGHRS and CDR2 is YFSETQ. The CDR3 contains 13 residues. The germline V and J ends were trimmed by 0 bases and 4 bases, with 8 bases remaining between them.

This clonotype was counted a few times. The CDR3 region has the DNA TGTGCCACCAGTGATCATAGACAGGATGAGCAGTTCTTC. It yields the protein CATSDHRQDEQFF. The chain uses TRBV24-1 and TRBJ2-1, with D perhaps matching TRBD1 (6 bases). V was clipped by 3 bases and J by 8 bases, with 10 bases between them. Germline V gives CDR1 KGHDR, CDR2 SFDVKD. This CDR3 is built from 13 residues.

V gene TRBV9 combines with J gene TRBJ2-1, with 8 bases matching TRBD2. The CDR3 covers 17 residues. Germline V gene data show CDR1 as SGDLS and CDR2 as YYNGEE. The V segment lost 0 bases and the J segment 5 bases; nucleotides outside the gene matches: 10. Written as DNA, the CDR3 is TGTGCCAGCAGCGTAGCCACCATAGCGGGAAGTAACAATGAGCAGTTCTTC. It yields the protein CASSVATIAGSNNEQFF.

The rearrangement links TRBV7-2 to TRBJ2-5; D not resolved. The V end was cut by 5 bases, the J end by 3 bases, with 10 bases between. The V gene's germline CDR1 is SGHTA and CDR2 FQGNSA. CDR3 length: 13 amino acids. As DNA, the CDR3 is TGTGCCAGCAGCCAAGGAAGAGAAGAGACCCAGTACTTC. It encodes CASSQGREETQYF. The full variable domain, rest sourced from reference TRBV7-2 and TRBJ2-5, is GAGVSQSPSNKVTEKGKDVELRCDPISGHTALYWYRQSLGQGLEFLIYFQGNSAPDKSGLPSDRFSAERTGGSVSTLTIQRTQQEDSAVYLCASSQGREETQYFGPGTRLLVL.

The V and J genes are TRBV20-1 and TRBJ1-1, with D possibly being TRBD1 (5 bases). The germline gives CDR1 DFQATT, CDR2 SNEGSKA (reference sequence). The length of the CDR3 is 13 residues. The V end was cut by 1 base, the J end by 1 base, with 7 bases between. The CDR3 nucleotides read TGCAGTGCTAGAGGGGGGGAGAACACTGAAGCTTTCTTT. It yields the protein CSARGGENTEAFF.

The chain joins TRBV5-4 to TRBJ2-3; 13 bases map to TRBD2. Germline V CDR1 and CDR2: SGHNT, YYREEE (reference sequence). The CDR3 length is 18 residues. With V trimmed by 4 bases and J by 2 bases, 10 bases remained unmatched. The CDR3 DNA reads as TGTGCCAGCAGCCTGACTAGCGGGGGGCCCAGTCCCACAGATACGCAGTATTTT. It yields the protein CASSLTSGGPSPTDTQYF.

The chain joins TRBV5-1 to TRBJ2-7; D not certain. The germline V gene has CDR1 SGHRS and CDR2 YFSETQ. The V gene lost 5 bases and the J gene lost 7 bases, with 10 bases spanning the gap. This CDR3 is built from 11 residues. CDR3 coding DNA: TGCGCCAGCAGGGAACAGACGGAGCAGTACTTC. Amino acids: CASREQTEQYF.

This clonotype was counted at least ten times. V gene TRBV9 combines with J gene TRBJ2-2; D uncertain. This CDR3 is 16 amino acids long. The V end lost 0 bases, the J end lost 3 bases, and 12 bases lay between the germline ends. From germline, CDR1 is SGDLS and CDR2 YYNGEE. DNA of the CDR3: TGTGCCAGCAGCGTAGATGGTCGACCGTACACCGGGGAGCTGTTTTTT. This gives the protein CASSVDGRPYTGELFF.